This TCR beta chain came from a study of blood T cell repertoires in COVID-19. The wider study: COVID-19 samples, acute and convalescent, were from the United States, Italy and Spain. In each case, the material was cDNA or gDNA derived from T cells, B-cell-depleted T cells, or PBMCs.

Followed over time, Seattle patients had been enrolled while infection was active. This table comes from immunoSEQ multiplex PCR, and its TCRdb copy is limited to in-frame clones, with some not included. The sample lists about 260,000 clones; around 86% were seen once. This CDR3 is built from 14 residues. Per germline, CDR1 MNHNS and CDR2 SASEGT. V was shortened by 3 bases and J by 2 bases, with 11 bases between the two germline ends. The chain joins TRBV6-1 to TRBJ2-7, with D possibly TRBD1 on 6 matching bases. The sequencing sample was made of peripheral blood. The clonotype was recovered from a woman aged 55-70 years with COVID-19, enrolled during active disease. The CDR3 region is CASSDRGITYEQYF. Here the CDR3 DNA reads TGTGCCAGCAGTGATAGGGGGATAACCTACGAGCAGTACTTC.